This TCR beta chain is from a study of blood T cell repertoires in COVID-19. For the study at large: In each case, the material was cDNA or gDNA derived from T cells, B-cell-depleted T cells, or PBMCs.

Germline V lookup: CDR1 MNHEY, CDR2 SVGAGI. The CDR3 covers 15 residues. V was pared by 6 bases and J by 3 bases, with 6 bases of the junction left unmatched. Participants' reported clinical history set cohort assignment. Original data processing: Amplification of reference gene primers was used by the study to estimate nucleated cell counts. The method was immunoSEQ multiplex PCR; TCRdb's version includes in-frame clones alone and lacks a portion of them. Clone size and V and J calls were adopted from that table, with D and trimming inferred from the DNA. The sample consists of about 160,000 clones, roughly 80% of them appearing once.

The clonotype comes from an older woman who had recovered from COVID-19. The genes are TRBV6-5 and TRBJ1-4, with 8 nucleotides matching TRBD1. The sequenced sample was PBMCs or T cells enriched from blood (not recorded which). The CDR3 DNA sequence: TGTGCCAGCAGCACAAGACAGGGGTCTAATGAAAAACTGTTTTTT. Protein: CASSTRQGSNEKLFF.